Listed below are T cell receptor beta chains from one sample, sequenced in a study of blood T cells in healthy people across ages. TCRdb processed the 5' RACE reads anew with MiXCR; each CDR3 protein has one entry. Of roughly 2 million distinct CDR3 sequences listed, roughly 49% were seen once; the top ten hold less than 2.5%. The material sequenced was blood. The receptors were sampled from a woman in her 40s in good health. Each CDR3 is given with its conserved first and last residue. D genes are given only for firm matches. Clone size is stated in some rows and not others, as once, few, many or a class when expanded.

j_call v_call d_call clone_size cdr3_nt cdr3_aa
TRBJ2-7 TRBV21-1 NA NA TGTGCCAGCAGCAAAGATGGCGGGGGCGCGACCGAGCAGTACTTC CASSKDGGGATEQYF
TRBJ2-3 TRBV27 TRBD2 few TGTGCCAGCAGTCCCGGGACTAGCCAGACAGATACGCAGTATTTT CASSPGTSQTDTQYF
TRBJ2-1 TRBV12-3/TRBV12-4 NA NA TGTGCCTCAGGGTTGGGGGCCCAGATCCATGAGCAGTTCTTC CASGLGAQIHEQFF
TRBJ1-2 TRBV4-1 NA few TGCGCCAGCAGCCAAGATGGGCCAGGGAGTGGCTACACCTTC CASSQDGPGSGYTF
TRBJ1-2 TRBV29-1 NA NA TGCAGCGTTGACTATTCAGTGGACAGTAACTATGGCTACACCTTC CSVDYSVDSNYGYTF
TRBJ1-2 TRBV2 TRBD1 NA TGTGCCAGCGACTTCGGACAGGAATTATGGGATGGCTACACCTTC CASDFGQELWDGYTF
TRBJ1-2 TRBV5-5 NA NA TGTGCCAGCAGTAGCCAGACAGGCTATGGCTACACCTTC CASSSQTGYGYTF
TRBJ1-1 TRBV5-1 TRBD1 once TGCGCCAGCAGCTTGTTCGGGGACAGGTTCAGAGCGAACACTGAAGCTTTCTTT CASSLFGDRFRANTEAFF
TRBJ1-1 TRBV5-1 NA NA TGCGCCAGCAGACGTGCAGGAGGGATATCTTCGGGCACTGAAGCTTTCTTT CASRRAGGISSGTEAFF
TRBJ2-7 TRBV20-1 TRBD1 NA TGCAGTGCTAGGGGCAGGGGGCTTTTAGGGGAGCAGTACTTC CSARGRGLLGEQYF
TRBJ2-3 TRBV6-2/TRBV6-3 TRBD1 few TGTGCCAGCAGACCTAAGATCTCGGGACAGGGCACAGATACGCAGTATTTT CASRPKISGQGTDTQYF
TRBJ1-3 TRBV4-3 NA NA TGCGCCAGCAGCCAAGAACAGTTCTCTGGAAACACCATATATTTT CASSQEQFSGNTIYF
TRBJ2-3 TRBV11-2 NA NA TGTGCCAGCAGCCGTCCCTTCGCGGGGGCTAGCACAGATACGCAGTATTTT CASSRPFAGASTDTQYF
TRBJ2-4 TRBV7-8 TRBD1 few TGTGCCAGCAGCGCTGGGACAGGGGACATTCAGTACTTC CASSAGTGDIQYF
TRBJ1-1 TRBV4-2 NA NA TGTGCCAGCAGCCTAGAGGGAGGGCCCACTGAAGCTTTCTTT CASSLEGGPTEAFF
TRBJ2-5 TRBV5-6 TRBD1 NA TGTGCCAGCAGCTTGTATACAGGGGGCGCGAAGACCCAGTACTTC CASSLYTGGAKTQYF
TRBJ2-7 TRBV6-5 NA few TGTGCCAGCAGTTACTTCGGGGCCGCCCCTTACGAGCAGTACTTC CASSYFGAAPYEQYF
TRBJ1-6 TRBV4-2 NA NA TGTGCCAGCAGCCAAGCTCTAGGGAGAGGGAATTCACCCCTCCACTTT CASSQALGRGNSPLHF
TRBJ2-3 TRBV7-2 NA NA TGTGCCAGCAGCCCCCAACCCAGGGGGGCCGTCGGGACAGATACGCAGTATTTT CASSPQPRGAVGTDTQYF
TRBJ2-4 TRBV4-2 NA few TGTGCCAGCAGCCAAGACCCAGGAAGCAAAAACATTCAGTACTTC CASSQDPGSKNIQYF
TRBJ2-3 TRBV2 NA NA TGTGCCAGCAGGAGACAGGTGGGGGCAGATACGCAGTATTTT CASRRQVGADTQYF
TRBJ2-2 TRBV25-1 TRBD1 once TGTGCCAGCATTAGGGGGCGGATGAACACCGGGGAGCTGTTTTTT CASIRGRMNTGELFF
TRBJ2-1 TRBV6-1 TRBD1 few TGTGCCAGCACCCAATTGACAGGGTCGGGCTCCAATGAGCAGTTCTTC CASTQLTGSGSNEQFF
TRBJ2-1 TRBV4-2 TRBD2 few TGTGCCAGCAGCCTTTGGGGGGGGAGCGAGCAGTTCTTC CASSLWGGSEQFF
TRBJ2-5 TRBV20-1 NA few TGCAGTGCTAGAGGAGTTGATCAGAAAAACCAAGAGACCCAGTACTTC CSARGVDQKNQETQYF
TRBJ1-3 TRBV12-3/TRBV12-4 NA NA TGTGCCAGCAGCCTCCAGGTCGGAAACACCATATATTTT CASSLQVGNTIYF
TRBJ2-3 TRBV28 NA NA TGTGCCAGCAGTCACCGGGGCAGGGAAGGAACAGATACGCAGTATTTT CASSHRGREGTDTQYF
TRBJ1-1 TRBV20-1 NA NA TGCAGTGCTAGAGGGCGTTGGGGGGTGAACACTGAAGCTTTCTTT CSARGRWGVNTEAFF
TRBJ2-6 TRBV11-2 NA NA TGTGCCAGCAGCTTCGGGACACCAATTAGCTCTGGGGCCAACGTCCTGACTTTC CASSFGTPISSGANVLTF
TRBJ1-2 TRBV25-1 NA NA TGTGCCAGCGTAGGTAGGGACCGCGGGGACTATGGCTACACCTTC CASVGRDRGDYGYTF
TRBJ1-6 TRBV9 NA NA TGTGCCAGCAGCGTGGACCGTCTTTCACCCCTCCACTTT CASSVDRLSPLHF
TRBJ2-6 TRBV4-2 NA few TGTGCCAGCAGACGAACAGACCCAGGGCCCGGGGCCAACGTCCTGACTTTC CASRRTDPGPGANVLTF
TRBJ1-2 TRBV20-1 NA few TGCAGTGCTAGAGATAGCGGGGCTTCTAACTATGGCTACACCTTC CSARDSGASNYGYTF
TRBJ1-5 TRBV15 NA NA TGTGCCACCAGTACAGGGAATCAGCCCCAGCATTTT CATSTGNQPQHF
TRBJ2-1 TRBV12-3/TRBV12-4 NA NA TGTGCCAGCAGTTTACTTACAGGGCCTGATGAGCAGTTCTTC CASSLLTGPDEQFF